This T cell receptor beta chain was sequenced for a study of blood T cells in healthy people across ages. This clonotype turned up a few times. This CDR3 spans 15 amino acids. The V gene's germline CDR1 is MNHEY and CDR2 SMNVEV (reference sequence). The V segment lost 4 bases and the J segment 4 bases; nucleotides outside the gene matches: 8. Combining a sample-barcoded 5' primer with a J-beta primer mix, a second PCR ran for roughly 7 to 11 cycles. MiXCR, applied by TCRdb to the 5' RACE reads, yields one record per CDR3 protein. The sample yields around 670,000 distinct CDR3 sequences, 25% to 35% seen once. Per individual sample, total RNA of at least 5 micrograms was extracted.

The sequenced sample was blood. V and J are TRBV27 and TRBJ1-1; 8 bases are shared with TRBD1. The receptor's source is a woman older than 75 in good health. CDR3 nucleotide sequence: TGTGCCAGCAGTTCCTGGACAGGGAGGGTCACTGAAGCTTTCTTT. Protein product: CASSSWTGRVTEAFF.